This T cell receptor beta chain was found in a study of CD8 T cell repertoires and HIV-1 epitope variants. Study context: T cells were stimulated with Twenty-five Gag and Nef peptides separately.

The CDR3 length is 15 residues. In germline, CDR1 is SNHLY, CDR2 FYNNEI. V was clipped by 6 bases and J by 5 bases; unmatched bases: 12. On this clone: Its cognate antigen is unknown.

Clones were read by immunoSEQ multiplex PCR, and TCRdb kept only the in-frame ones, dropping some. The sample comprises a few thousand clones, around 65% of which are singletons, and roughly 45% rests with the top ten. This sequence originates from a male donor with HIV. The specimen sequenced was cultured CD8+ T cells derived from PBMCs. This chain joins TRBV2 and TRBJ2-5; 7 bases map to TRBD2. CDR3 region: CASSPSAGARETQYF. In DNA, the CDR3 is TGTGCCAGCAGCCCTTCCGCGGGAGCTAGGGAGACCCAGTACTTC.